Following are 15 T cell receptor beta chains from one sample sequenced in a study of T cell changes during pregnancy in multiple sclerosis. Only in-frame clones appear in the TCRdb table, and some are missing; sequencing was by immunoSEQ multiplex PCR. There are more than 20,000 clones in the sample; about 93% occur only once, and less than 7.5% lies in the top ten. This material consisted of CD8+ T cells from peripheral blood mononuclear cells, taken in the third trimester of pregnancy. Every receptor here comes from a female donor with multiple sclerosis, enrolled in a pregnancy study.

The chain has TRBV19 and TRBJ2-1; 7 bases fit TRBD1. The trim removed 9 bases at V and 4 bases at J, leaving 12 bases unmatched. In germline, CDR1 is LNHDA, CDR2 SQIVND (reference sequence). The CDR3 is 15 residues long. CDR3 amino acids: CASPPPGQIYNEQFF. The CDR3 nucleotides read TGTGCCAGCCCGCCTCCGGGACAGATATACAATGAGCAGTTCTTC.

V is TRBV27 and J is TRBJ2-5; D is perhaps TRBD1 (5 bases). V shed 6 bases and J shed 1 base, with 12 bases lying between them. CDR1 is MNHEY, CDR2 SMNVEV, per germline (reference sequence). CDR3 length equals 14 residues. The CDR3 nucleotides read TGTGCCAGCAGCTCCAGGGATCTCCAAGAGACCCAGTACTTC. This sequence encodes CASSSRDLQETQYF.

This clone was picked up one time. This sequence joins TRBV28 and TRBJ2-7, with 13 bases aligning to TRBD2. J lost 4 bases, V lost 5 bases, and 5 bases had no gene match. Germline V lookup: CDR1 MDHEN, CDR2 SYDVKM. The CDR3 length is 15 residues. CDR3 coding DNA: TGTGCCAGCAGTCTCCGGACTAGCGGGAGTTACGAGCAGTACTTC. As protein: CASSLRTSGSYEQYF.

V usage is TRBV4-3 and J usage is TRBJ1-1, with a possible D match to TRBD1 (5 bases). Trimming shortened V by 0 bases and J by 6 bases, and 11 bases separated the two germline ends. Germline CDR1 LGHNA, CDR2 YSLEER. CDR3 size: 14 residues. The CDR3: CASSQDTGGSEAFF. CDR3 sequence (DNA): TGCGCCAGCAGCCAAGATACGGGGGGGTCTGAAGCTTTCTTT.

CDR3 region: CASSQVGLLTYEQYF. CDR3 sequence (DNA): TGCGCCAGCAGCCAAGTGGGACTCCTGACCTACGAGCAGTACTTC. The chain combines TRBV4-1 with TRBJ2-7, with a possible D match to TRBD2 (6 bases). CDR1 and CDR2 from the germline V gene are MGHRA and YSYEKL. Trimming took 1 base from V and 2 from J, leaving 12 bases between them. This CDR3 region has 15 residues.

The chain couples TRBV2 to TRBJ1-4; D might be TRBD1 (5 bases). Trimming stripped 2 bases from V and 6 bases from J, with 13 bases between. Germline CDR1 reads SNHLY; CDR2 reads FYNNEI. This CDR3 is 15 amino acids long. The CDR3 protein is CASSESGGVYEKLFF. DNA for the CDR3: TGTGCCAGCAGTGAATCCGGGGGGGTCTATGAAAAACTGTTTTTT. The variable domain in full, completed from reference TRBV2 and TRBJ1-4, reads EPEVTQTPSHQVTQMGQEVILRCVPISNHLYFYWYRQILGQKVEFLVSFYNNEISEKSEIFDDQFSVERPDGSNFTLKIRSTKLEDSAMYFCASSESGGVYEKLFFGSGTQLSVL.

This chain links TRBV6-1 with TRBJ2-7; D unclear. CDR3 size: 15 residues. V was shortened by 3 bases and J by 5 bases, with 17 bases between the two germline ends. CDR1 is MNHNS, CDR2 SASEGT, per germline. The CDR3 spells CASSEFSAPEDEQYF. CDR3 nucleotides: TGTGCCAGCAGTGAGTTTAGTGCGCCTGAGGACGAGCAGTACTTC.

The chain is built from TRBV5-1 and TRBJ2-5, with D perhaps matching TRBD2 (6 bases). There are 15 residues in the CDR3. Germline loops: CDR1 SGHRS, CDR2 YFSETQ. V was shortened by 3 bases and J by 0 bases, with 12 bases between the two germline ends. CDR3 protein: CASSWGDFDQETQYF. The CDR3 region has the DNA TGCGCCAGCAGCTGGGGGGACTTCGACCAAGAGACCCAGTACTTC.

This clone was found once. This rearrangement joins TRBV7-9 to TRBJ2-7; 7 bases align to TRBD1. CDR3 length: 14 residues. Germline V gene lookup returns CDR1 SEHNR and CDR2 FQNEAQ (reference sequence). After removal of 5 bases from V and 1 base from J, the junction contained 5 bases not matched to a gene. This CDR3 is CASSHGTVSYEQYF. The CDR3 DNA reads as TGTGCCAGCAGCCATGGGACAGTTTCCTACGAGCAGTACTTC.

This rearrangement joins TRBV27 to TRBJ2-2; perhaps TRBD1 as D (5 bases). Trimming removed 0 bases at V and 1 base at J, with 12 bases between. Germline CDR1 reads MNHEY; CDR2 reads SMNVEV (reference sequence). There are 17 residues in the CDR3. The CDR3, as DNA: TGTGCCAGCAGTTTATCAAGGGGTAGGGGGAACACCGGGGAGCTGTTTTTT. Protein product: CASSLSRGRGNTGELFF.

As DNA, the CDR3 is TGTGCCAGCAGCTTAGGAACAGCCTTGAACACTGAAGCTTTCTTT. Protein: CASSLGTALNTEAFF. The rearrangement uses TRBV7-8 and TRBJ1-1, with D unresolved. Germline V CDR1 and CDR2: SGHVS, FQNEAQ. Deletions cut 1 base from V and 0 bases from J, with 9 bases between. This CDR3 is 15 amino acids long.

This chain connects TRBV19 to TRBJ2-5; 9 bases line up with TRBD1. The CDR3 consists of 16 residues. With 6 bases clipped from V and 2 bases from J, the junction kept 10 bases outside the gene matches. Germline V lookup: CDR1 LNHDA, CDR2 SQIVND (reference sequence). The CDR3 DNA is TGTGCCAGTAGACCCACCGACAGGGGGGATCAAGAGACCCAGTACTTC. It codes for CASRPTDRGDQETQYF.

The gene calls are TRBV9 and TRBJ2-1, with 14 bases matching TRBD2. Trimming removed 5 bases from V and 7 bases from J; junction bases left unmatched: 5. There are 15 residues in the CDR3. Germline V CDR1 and CDR2: SGDLS, YYNGEE. CDR3 sequence: CASSQTSGGDNEQFF. CDR3 nucleotide sequence: TGTGCCAGCAGTCAGACTAGCGGGGGGGATAATGAGCAGTTCTTC.

The chain carries TRBV27 and TRBJ2-7; a weak D match, TRBD1 (6 bases). CDR1 is MNHEY and CDR2 is SMNVEV in the germline V gene (reference sequence). With 5 bases removed from V and 6 bases from J, the gap between germline ends came to 11 bases. The CDR3 has 12 residues. CDR3 DNA sequence: TGTGCCAGCAGTAAACAGGGAACCGAGCAGTACTTC. Translated, it gives CASSKQGTEQYF.

This clone was recorded only once. The chain carries TRBV2 and TRBJ2-4; 13 bases fit TRBD2. V shed 2 bases, J shed 11 bases, and the junction held 15 bases outside the gene matches. Germline V gives CDR1 SNHLY, CDR2 FYNNEI. The CDR3 length is 18 residues. This chain's CDR3 is CASSERSWTSGGRVVQYF. The CDR3 region has the DNA TGTGCCAGCAGTGAAAGGTCCTGGACTAGCGGGGGCCGGGTGGTTCAGTACTTC.